These 20 T cell receptor beta chains share one sample of origin, sequenced in a study of T cell repertoires in cytomegalovirus infection. TCRdb ran MiXCR on the reads and lists one entry per CDR3 protein. The sample lists fewer than 1,000,000 distinct CDR3 sequences; around 29% were seen once. The antigens of these receptors remain unknown. Sequenced here: cultured CD8+ T cells from PBMCs, sampled from culture after CMV antigen stimulation. Receptors originate from a human donor in good health (CMV status not recorded). Some clones in this sample may be carry-over from other donors' samples.

This clonotype has more than one count but fewer than ten. The V call is TRBV7-9, the J call TRBJ2-7, with no clear D. The CDR3 totals 16 residues. Trimming cost V 1 base and J 2 bases, with 15 bases left between them. CDR1 is SEHNR and CDR2 is FQNEAQ in the germline V gene (reference sequence). The CDR3 DNA sequence: TGTGCCAGCAGCTTAGGGGATAATTCCCCAGCCTACGAGCAGTACTTC. It codes for CASSLGDNSPAYEQYF.

This clonotype ranks as large. This sequence joins TRBV7-2 and TRBJ2-3; D possibly matches TRBD1 or TRBD2 (5 bases each). This CDR3 comprises 16 residues. V was trimmed by 4 bases and J by 4 bases, leaving 18 bases between them. Germline CDR1 SGHTA, CDR2 FQGNSA. This CDR3 is CASSSPVGASADTQYF. The CDR3 nucleotides read TGTGCCAGCAGCTCCCCCGTCGGGGCATCGGCAGATACGCAGTATTTT.

This clonotype was seen more than once but under ten times. The V gene is TRBV11-3, the J gene TRBJ2-5; 13 bases map to TRBD2. V dropped 5 bases and J dropped 8; count of bases not matched to a gene: 11. CDR3 size: 16 residues. Germline values: CDR1 SGHNT, CDR2 YENEEA. The CDR3 region is CASSQGTSGVGATQYF. CDR3 coding DNA: TGTGCCAGCAGCCAGGGGACTAGCGGGGTTGGGGCAACCCAGTACTTC.

This clonotype was counted only a few times. This chain joins TRBV6-6 and TRBJ1-5; no clear D. V was clipped by 2 bases and J by 5 bases, with 10 bases between them. Germline V gene sequence: CDR1 MNHNY, CDR2 SVGAGI (reference sequence). The CDR3 runs 14 residues. CDR3 bases: TGTGCCAGCAGTTACGAAAGCTTTGATCAGCCCCAGCATTTT. The encoded protein is CASSYESFDQPQHF.

The table lists this clonotype with many counts. This chain links TRBV7-6 with TRBJ2-1; maybe TRBD1 (5 bases). Germline loops: CDR1 SGHVS, CDR2 FNYEAQ. V was cut by 1 base and J by 3 bases, with 16 bases left in between. There are 17 residues in the CDR3. This CDR3 reads CASSLGAGKHRYNEQFF. CDR3 in DNA: TGTGCCAGCAGCTTAGGGGCAGGGAAGCACCGCTACAATGAGCAGTTCTTC.

This chain connects TRBV7-6 to TRBJ1-4, with 8 nucleotides matching TRBD1. CDR3 length equals 16 residues. V lost 5 bases, J lost 8 bases, and 13 bases stayed unmatched. Germline loops: CDR1 SGHVS, CDR2 FNYEAQ. Here the CDR3 DNA reads TGTGCCAGCAGCCCTTTCGGGACAGGAACAAACGAAAAACTGTTTTTT. Its protein product is CASSPFGTGTNEKLFF.

V is TRBV10-2 and J is TRBJ2-7; a possible D gene is TRBD1 (7 bases). Germline loops: CDR1 WSHSY, CDR2 SAAADI. Trimming left V 2 bases short and J 4 bases short, with 12 bases between. The CDR3 runs 14 residues. The CDR3 here is CASSEGGTEYEQYV. The CDR3 DNA is TGCGCCAGCAGTGAGGGGGGGACAGAGTACGAGCAGTACGTC.

The chain carries TRBV6-1 and TRBJ2-2; 7 positions match TRBD1. Germline trimming cut 10 bases from V and 3 bases from J; bases unmatched to any gene: 5. CDR1 is MNHNS, CDR2 SASEGT, per germline. The CDR3 runs to 13 residues. The CDR3 loop is CATTGAYTGELFF. CDR3 DNA sequence: TGTGCCACCACAGGGGCTTACACCGGGGAGCTGTTTTTT.

The V call is TRBV15, the J call TRBJ1-2; D unresolved. The CDR3 runs 14 residues. The ends were cut back, 8 bases at V and 0 bases at J, with 13 bases in the middle. The germline CDR1 and CDR2 sequences are LNHNV and YYDKDF (reference sequence). Here the CDR3 DNA reads TGTGCCACCGGAGTGGGAGTCGCTAACTATGGCTACACCTTC. Translating gives CATGVGVANYGYTF.

This clonotype has more than one count but fewer than ten. This chain links TRBV7-9 with TRBJ2-1; 11 nucleotides match TRBD2. V shed 1 base, J shed 7 bases, and the junction held 6 bases outside the gene matches. Germline CDR1 reads SEHNR; CDR2 reads FQNEAQ (reference sequence). The CDR3 is 16 amino acids. Here the CDR3 DNA reads TGTGCCAGCAGCTTAGATAGCGGGGGGGCCTGGAATGAGCAGTTCTTC. It encodes CASSLDSGGAWNEQFF.

The gene calls are TRBV19 and TRBJ2-7, with 11 nucleotides matching TRBD1. The J segment lost 3 bases and the V segment lost 5 bases, leaving 6 bases of the junction unmatched. Germline lookup yields CDR1 LNHDA and CDR2 SQIVND (reference sequence). The CDR3 runs to 15 residues. The CDR3, as DNA: TGTGCCAGTAGTTTCCCGGGACAGGGGGTCTACGAGCAGTACGTC. Encoded protein: CASSFPGQGVYEQYV.

This clonotype was seen more than once but under ten times. This chain links TRBV4-3 with TRBJ1-5; D is uncertain. This CDR3 has 13 residues. Germline assignment: CDR1 LGHNA and CDR2 YSLEER. V was shortened by 7 bases and J by 4 bases, with 11 bases between the two germline ends. The CDR3 spells CASTTVVNQPQHF. CDR3 nucleotide sequence: TGCGCCAGCACCACAGTTGTAAATCAGCCCCAGCATTTT.

This sequence joins TRBV6-6 and TRBJ2-3; D call uncertain. V lost 1 base and J lost 4, with 6 bases in between. Germline V CDR1 and CDR2: MNHNY, SVGAGI (reference sequence). The CDR3 runs to 13 residues. CDR3 loop: CASSYFGADTQYF. CDR3 nucleotides: TGTGCCAGCAGTTACTTTGGCGCAGATACGCAGTATTTT.

This clonotype was counted once. With a much larger clone just one base away, this may be a read error. The rearrangement uses TRBV6-6 and TRBJ2-5; no reliable D call. CDR1 and CDR2 (germline): MNHNY, SVGAGI (reference sequence). CDR3 length: 14 amino acids. V was clipped by 8 bases and J by 7 bases, with 20 bases between them. CDR3 sequence: CASCAEHPPRTQYF. CDR3 in DNA: TGTGCCAGCTGCGCGGAACACCCTCCACGGACCCAGTACTTC.

This clonotype occurred a few times. The chain employs TRBV6-4 and TRBJ1-1; 11 positions agree with TRBD1. Germline V lookup: CDR1 MRHNA, CDR2 SNTAGT. The junction had 5 bases not matched to a gene; V was cut back by 3 bases and J by 11 bases. This CDR3 has 13 amino acids. The DNA of the CDR3 is TGTGCCAGCAGTGAGGACAGGGGGCGGGAGGCTTTCTTT. Protein: CASSEDRGREAFF.

The V gene is TRBV7-6, the J gene TRBJ1-3; D not certain. CDR1 and CDR2 from the germline V gene are SGHVS and FNYEAQ. V was cut by 5 bases and J by 2 bases, with 10 bases left in between. CDR3 size: 14 residues. The CDR3 reads CASSDRETGNTIYF. The DNA for the CDR3 is TGTGCCAGCAGCGACCGGGAGACTGGAAACACCATATATTTT.

The V call is TRBV20-1, the J call TRBJ2-2; D remains unclear. The CDR3 contains 15 residues. Looked up from germline, CDR1 is DFQATT and CDR2 is SNEGSKA (reference sequence). V lost 0 bases to trimming and J lost 1 base, with 9 bases between them. CDR3 protein: CSARDFSGNTGELFF. The CDR3 coding sequence is TGCAGTGCTAGAGATTTTTCAGGGAACACCGGGGAGCTGTTTTTT.

The rearrangement uses TRBV7-6 and TRBJ2-3, with TRBD2 identical over 8 bases. This CDR3 comprises 15 residues. The V gene end was trimmed by 3 bases and the J gene end by 4 bases; junction bases not matched to a gene: 6. In germline, CDR1 is SGHVS, CDR2 FNYEAQ. The CDR3 DNA follows: TGTGCCAGCAGCTTTCGGGGGGGCCGGGCAGATACGCAGTATTTT. Its protein product is CASSFRGGRADTQYF.

The rearrangement links TRBV14 to TRBJ2-7; 9 positions agree with TRBD2. V dropped 4 bases and J dropped 3; count of bases not matched to a gene: 7. Germline CDR1 reads SGHDN; CDR2 reads FVKESK. This CDR3 spans 15 amino acids. The CDR3, as DNA: TGTGCCAGCAGCCCTTGGATAGCGGGGGACTACGAGCAGTACTTC. As protein: CASSPWIAGDYEQYF.

This clonotype has a handful of counts. V gene TRBV4-2 combines with J gene TRBJ2-1, with D unclear. V was clipped by 2 bases and J by 7 bases, with 15 bases between them. CDR1 and CDR2 from the germline V gene are LGHNA and YNFKEQ. This CDR3 region has 15 residues. CDR3 nucleotides: TGTGCCAGCAGCCAAACCCCCGGACCCCAGAATGAGCAGTTCTTC. Protein product: CASSQTPGPQNEQFF.